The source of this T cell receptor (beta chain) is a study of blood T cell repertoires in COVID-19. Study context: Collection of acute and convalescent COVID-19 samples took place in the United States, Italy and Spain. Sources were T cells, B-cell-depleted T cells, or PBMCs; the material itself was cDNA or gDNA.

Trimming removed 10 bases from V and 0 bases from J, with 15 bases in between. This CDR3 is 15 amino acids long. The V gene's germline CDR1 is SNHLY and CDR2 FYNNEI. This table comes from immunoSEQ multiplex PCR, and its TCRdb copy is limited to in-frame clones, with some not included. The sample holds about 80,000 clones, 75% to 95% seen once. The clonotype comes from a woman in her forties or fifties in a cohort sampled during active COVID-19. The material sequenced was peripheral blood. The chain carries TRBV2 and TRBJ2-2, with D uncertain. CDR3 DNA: TGTGCCACCCTAAGAGTGCCCGCGAACACCGGGGAGCTGTTTTTT. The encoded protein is CATLRVPANTGELFF.